Listed here are 24 T cell receptor beta chains from one sample, sequenced in a study of beta chain features in type 1 diabetes. Isolated RNA was reverse transcribed in full, so expressed TCRB transcripts were sequenced. Profiled with immunoSEQ multiplex PCR; TCRdb holds only in-frame clones, not every one. The table includes about 360,000 clones, around an eighth detected once. The sequencing sample was made of naive CD4+ T cells from blood. Every receptor here comes from a man younger than 35 in good health.

The table lists this clone with a few counts. The chain carries TRBV6-4 and TRBJ1-1; D is undetermined. V dropped 5 bases and J dropped 3 bases, with 10 bases sitting between them. The CDR3 sequence is 13 residues long. The germline gives CDR1 MRHNA, CDR2 SNTAGT. In DNA, the CDR3 is TGTGCCAGCAGTTACGAAAGCCACACTGAAGCTTTCTTT. Encoded protein: CASSYESHTEAFF.

This sequence joins TRBV21-1 and TRBJ2-3; the tabulated D call, TRBD2, remains unverified against the DNA. TRBV21-1 counts as a pseudogene. This CDR3 has 14 residues. The CDR3 protein is CASSSREGTDTQYF. The CDR3 DNA follows: TGTGCCAGCAGCTCCCGGGAGGGCACAGATACGCAGTATTTT.

This clone was seen a few times. V is TRBV5-1 and J is TRBJ2-2; 8 bases match TRBD1. The CDR3 consists of 15 residues. The germline CDR1 and CDR2 sequences are SGHRS and YFSETQ. With V trimmed by 3 bases and J by 3 bases, 4 bases remained unmatched. CDR3 nucleotide sequence: TGCGCCAGCAGCTGGACAGGGATGGACACCGGGGAGCTGTTTTTT. It yields the protein CASSWTGMDTGELFF.

This clone has at least ten counts. The gene calls are TRBV28 and TRBJ1-1; D is undetermined. The CDR3 extends over 11 amino acids. V lost 7 bases and J 4 bases, leaving 7 bases between the germline ends. The germline CDR1 and CDR2 sequences are MDHEN and SYDVKM. CDR3: CASISFTEAFF. The CDR3 nucleotides are TGTGCCAGCATTTCCTTCACTGAAGCTTTCTTT.

The chain carries TRBV7-9 and TRBJ1-4; the D gene is possibly TRBD1 (6 bases). From germline, CDR1 is SEHNR and CDR2 FQNEAQ (reference sequence). Trimming cost V 2 bases and J 7 bases, with 14 bases left between them. The CDR3 sequence is 15 residues long. CDR3 in DNA: TGTGCCAGCAGCTTATCCGTGGGGGCGCTTGAAAAACTGTTTTTT. It is translated as CASSLSVGALEKLFF. The full variable domain, in which reference TRBV7-9 and TRBJ1-4 provide the parts outside the CDR3, is DTGVSQNPRHKITKRGQNVTFRCDPISEHNRLYWYRQTLGQGPEFLTYFQNEAQLEKSRLLSDRFSAERPKGSFSTLEIQRTEQGDSAMYLCASSLSVGALEKLFFGSGTQLSVL.

This clone was counted a few times. The V gene is TRBV30, the J gene TRBJ2-5; 7 bases are shared with TRBD2. The CDR3 consists of 15 residues. Germline loops: CDR1 GTSNPN, CDR2 SVGIG (reference sequence). V was pared by 0 bases and J by 1 base, with 5 bases of the junction left unmatched. CDR3 loop: CAWSVLGGIQETQYF. The CDR3 region has the DNA TGTGCCTGGAGTGTACTCGGGGGGATCCAAGAGACCCAGTACTTC.

The table lists this clone with many counts. The chain couples TRBV29-1 to TRBJ2-5; 8 bases are a match to TRBD2. Germline V gene lookup returns CDR1 SQVTM and CDR2 ANQGSEA. With 7 bases clipped from V and 5 bases from J, the junction kept 6 bases outside the gene matches. The CDR3 has 12 residues. The CDR3 DNA follows: TGCAGCGCCCATCGGGAGGGCGAGACCCAGTACTTC. Translating gives CSAHREGETQYF.

CDR3 amino acids: CASSEPDRGNEQFF. CDR3 DNA: TGTGCCAGCAGTGAACCAGACAGGGGGAATGAGCAGTTCTTC. The chain employs TRBV25-1 and TRBJ2-1, with TRBD1 identical over 9 bases. The junction had 3 bases not matched to a gene; V was cut back by 2 bases and J by 7 bases. CDR1 is MGHDK and CDR2 is SYGVNS in the germline V gene. The CDR3 contains 14 residues.

The chain carries TRBV19 and TRBJ1-5, with 7 bases aligning to TRBD1. V shed 8 bases and J 7 bases; nucleotides not matched to a gene: 11. Germline values: CDR1 LNHDA, CDR2 SQIVND (reference sequence). CDR3 size: 14 residues. The chain's CDR3 is CASYEGGPAQPQHF. CDR3 coding DNA: TGTGCCAGTTACGAAGGGGGCCCAGCCCAGCCCCAGCATTTT.

In this sample, this clone turned up a few times. The chain has TRBV10-3 and TRBJ2-4, with a possible D match to TRBD1 (6 bases). Trimming took 4 bases from V and 3 from J, leaving 10 bases between them. The CDR3 is made up of 14 amino acids. Germline loops: CDR1 ENHRY, CDR2 SYGVKD. CDR3 amino acids: CAISAGVGKNIQYF. The CDR3 region has the DNA TGTGCCATCAGTGCAGGGGTCGGCAAAAACATTCAGTACTTC.

V and J are TRBV7-2 and TRBJ2-3; 7 bases are a match to TRBD1. The CDR3 consists of 16 residues. Unmatched junction bases numbered 8, after V lost 5 bases and J lost 0 bases. Germline V CDR1 and CDR2: SGHTA, FQGNSA. The CDR3 region is CASSPGTAFSTDTQYF. The CDR3, as DNA: TGTGCCAGCAGCCCCGGGACAGCCTTTAGCACAGATACGCAGTATTTT. Full variable domain (remainder filled in from reference TRBV7-2 and TRBJ2-3): GAGVSQSPSNKVTEKGKDVELRCDPISGHTALYWYRQSLGQGLEFLIYFQGNSAPDKSGLPSDRFSAERTGGSVSTLTIQRTQQEDSAVYLCASSPGTAFSTDTQYFGPGTRLTVL.

The rearrangement uses TRBV19 and TRBJ1-1; 9 bases are shared with TRBD1. The CDR3 consists of 17 residues. Germline CDR1 LNHDA, CDR2 SQIVND (reference sequence). After removal of 2 bases from V and 6 bases from J, the junction contained 13 bases not matched to a gene. This CDR3 reads CASSIRLWTGAVAEAFF. CDR3 DNA sequence: TGTGCCAGTAGTATAAGACTTTGGACAGGGGCCGTAGCTGAAGCTTTCTTT.

This clone was observed a few times. The V gene is TRBV30, the J gene TRBJ2-7, with 8 bases matching TRBD1. With 4 bases clipped from V and 5 bases from J, the junction kept 10 bases outside the gene matches. In germline, CDR1 is GTSNPN, CDR2 SVGIG (reference sequence). This CDR3 is built from 14 residues. CDR3 DNA: TGTGCCTGGACCCGGACAGGGTATTCCGACGAGCAGTACTTC. Translated, it gives CAWTRTGYSDEQYF.

The rearrangement joins TRBV5-1 to TRBJ1-5; 8 bases map to TRBD1. V lost 0 bases to trimming and J lost 0 bases; unmatched junction nucleotides: 2. Germline V gene sequence: CDR1 SGHRS, CDR2 YFSETQ. The CDR3 runs 16 residues. CDR3 bases: TGCGCCAGCAGCTTGGATACAGGGGGTAGCAATCAGCCCCAGCATTTT. Translated, it gives CASSLDTGGSNQPQHF.

CDR3 nucleotide sequence: TGTGCCAGCAGCCCTTACAGGGGTTCGGGCTACGAGCAGTACTTC. Its protein is CASSPYRGSGYEQYF. V is TRBV14 and J is TRBJ2-7, with TRBD1 matching 7 bases. The CDR3 extends over 15 amino acids. The V gene end was trimmed by 4 bases and the J gene end by 3 bases; junction bases not matched to a gene: 9. Germline V lookup: CDR1 SGHDN, CDR2 FVKESK.

The chain links TRBV6-6 to TRBJ1-2; a possible D gene is TRBD1 (5 bases). Germline V gives CDR1 MNHNY, CDR2 SVGAGI (reference sequence). The CDR3 has 12 amino acids. Trimming left V 8 bases short and J 3 bases short, with 10 bases between. In nucleotides, the CDR3 is TGTGCCAGCCTTGGGGGGGACTATGGCTACACCTTC. Encoded protein: CASLGGDYGYTF.

This rearrangement joins TRBV4-2 to TRBJ2-3; 8 bases line up with TRBD1. V dropped 1 base and J dropped 4; count of bases not matched to a gene: 1. The CDR3 contains 14 residues. Germline CDR1 reads LGHNA; CDR2 reads YNFKEQ. The CDR3 here is CASSQGQGSDTQYF. In DNA, the CDR3 is TGTGCCAGCAGCCAAGGACAGGGGTCAGATACGCAGTATTTT.

A few counts support this clone. The V and J genes are TRBV30 and TRBJ1-3, with D tentatively TRBD1 (5 bases). Trimming pared 1 base from V and 2 bases from J, leaving 15 bases between. Per the germline V gene, CDR1 is GTSNPN and CDR2 is SVGIG (reference sequence). This CDR3 contains 16 residues. As DNA, the CDR3 is TGTGCCTGGAGTGCCTCGTGGGGGAGGCCTGGAAACACCATATATTTT. Translating it yields CAWSASWGRPGNTIYF.

V is TRBV4-3 and J is TRBJ1-1; D is unclear. V lost 4 bases and J lost 2, with 11 bases in between. The germline CDR1 and CDR2 sequences are LGHNA and YSLEER. The length of the CDR3 is 14 residues. The DNA for the CDR3 is TGCGCCAGCAGCCGCAGCAGCGGTAACACTGAAGCTTTCTTT. Encoded protein: CASSRSSGNTEAFF.

V and J are TRBV6-6 and TRBJ2-5; the match to TRBD2 covers 8 bases. After removal of 6 bases from V and 1 base from J, the junction contained 10 bases not matched to a gene. CDR1 is MNHNY and CDR2 is SVGAGI in the germline V gene (reference sequence). CDR3 length: 16 amino acids. The CDR3 is CASRRGGGITQETQYF. DNA of the CDR3: TGTGCCAGCAGGAGGGGCGGGGGGATAACCCAAGAGACCCAGTACTTC.

In its sample, this clone was seen a few times. The chain combines TRBV30 with TRBJ1-5, with TRBD1 matching 10 bases. Germline V lookup: CDR1 GTSNPN, CDR2 SVGIG (reference sequence). With V trimmed by 5 bases and J by 2 bases, 0 bases remained unmatched. CDR3 length equals 13 residues. The CDR3 nucleotides are TGTGCCTGGGACAGGGGGCGCAATCAGCCCCAGCATTTT. This codes for CAWDRGRNQPQHF.

In its sample, this clone was seen once. The V call is TRBV14, the J call TRBJ2-3; a weak D match, TRBD1 (5 bases). Trimming removed 5 bases at V and 7 bases at J, with 7 bases between. CDR1 is SGHDN, CDR2 FVKESK, per germline. This CDR3 is built from 11 residues. CDR3 nucleotides: TGTGCCAGCAGCTCAGGGTATACGCAGTATTTT. Its translation is CASSSGYTQYF.

This chain connects TRBV28 to TRBJ1-2; D unresolved. V was pared by 5 bases and J by 8 bases, with 9 bases between. The CDR3 is 11 residues long. Per the germline V gene, CDR1 is MDHEN and CDR2 is SYDVKM. CDR3 protein: CASSSSRGYTF. The CDR3 coding sequence is TGTGCCAGCAGTAGCTCTCGGGGCTACACCTTC.

This sequence joins TRBV18 and TRBJ1-2; TRBD1 might be the D (5 bases). Trimming took off 0 bases at V and 8 bases at J, with 13 bases between the two ends. The germline V gene encodes CDR1 KGHSH and CDR2 LQKENI. The CDR3 contains 14 residues. The CDR3 sequence is CASSPPSGLSGYTF. CDR3 nucleotide sequence: TGTGCCAGCTCACCACCGTCAGGGCTTTCGGGCTACACCTTC.